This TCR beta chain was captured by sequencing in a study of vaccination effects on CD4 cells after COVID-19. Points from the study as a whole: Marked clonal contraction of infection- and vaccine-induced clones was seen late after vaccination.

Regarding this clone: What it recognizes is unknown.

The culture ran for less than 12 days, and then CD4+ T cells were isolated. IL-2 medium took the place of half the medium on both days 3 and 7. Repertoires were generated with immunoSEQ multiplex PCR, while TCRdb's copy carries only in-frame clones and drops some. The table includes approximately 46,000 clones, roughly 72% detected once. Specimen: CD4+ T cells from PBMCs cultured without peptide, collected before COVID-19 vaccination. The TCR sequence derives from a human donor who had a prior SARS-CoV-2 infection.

The CDR3 bases are TGTGCCATCAGTGTAGGGGGAGATAATTCACCCCTCCACTTT. Encoded protein: CAISVGGDNSPLHF. The chain couples TRBV10-3 to TRBJ1-6, with D tentatively TRBD1 (6 bases). The V and J ends lost 4 bases and 5 bases respectively, with 9 bases between them. The CDR3 runs to 14 residues. Germline V gene sequence: CDR1 ENHRY, CDR2 SYGVKD.